The rows below give T cell receptor beta chains drawn from one sample of a study of pediatric ulcerative colitis. Clones were read by immunoSEQ multiplex PCR, and TCRdb kept only the in-frame ones, dropping some. The sample shows roughly 23,000 clones, about two thirds of them seen only once. Sequences were obtained from gut tissue. The receptors were sampled from a boy aged 5-17 years with severe ulcerative colitis. Both conserved end residues are part of each CDR3. The order of the fields is D gene, V gene, clone size, J gene, CDR3 protein, CDR3 DNA. A D gene is named only where the DNA matches it firmly. Clone sizes are given selectively: once, few, many, or a class where the clone is expanded.

>TRBD2|TRBV6-5|.|TRBJ2-7
CASSGSGGYEQYF
TGTGCCAGCAGCGGTAGCGGGGGTTACGAGCAGTACTTC
>TRBD1|TRBV5-5|.|TRBJ1-2
CASSPFGQAVGAIYGYTF
TGTGCCAGCAGCCCCTTCGGACAGGCGGTGGGAGCCATCTATGGCTACACCTTC
>.|TRBV11-1|.|TRBJ2-3
CASSLGGATDTQYF
TGTGCCAGCAGCTTAGGAGGGGCCACAGATACGCAGTATTTT
>.|TRBV6-1|.|TRBJ1-1
CASYPGVGNTEAFF
TGTGCCAGCTATCCCGGGGTCGGGAACACTGAAGCTTTCTTT
>.|TRBV11-2|.|TRBJ1-6
CASSLPGAVGSPLHF
TGTGCCAGCAGCTTACCGGGGGCGGTTGGTTCACCCCTCCACTTT
>.|TRBV6-6|.|TRBJ1-2
CASSYGGYTF
TGTGCCAGCAGTTACGGAGGCTACACCTTC
>TRBD1|TRBV13|.|TRBJ1-2
CASSFEGGAGTF
TGTGCCAGCAGCTTCGAAGGGGGCGCGGGAACCTTC
>.|TRBV6-5|few|TRBJ1-1
CASSTNQQGAEAFF
TGTGCCAGCAGTACCAATCAACAGGGTGCTGAAGCTTTCTTT
>.|TRBV6-5|.|TRBJ2-3
CASSYSGQVTDTQYF
TGTGCCAGCAGTTACTCAGGGCAGGTCACAGATACGCAGTATTTT
>.|TRBV28|.|TRBJ2-7
CASSTAAYEQYF
TGTGCCAGCAGCACAGCAGCCTACGAGCAGTACTTC
>.|TRBV30|.|TRBJ1-1
CAAGRTNTEAFF
TGTGCCGCTGGACGGACGAACACTGAAGCTTTCTTT
>.|TRBV6-4|.|TRBJ1-6
CASSDRDNSPLHF
TGTGCCAGCAGTGACAGGGATAATTCACCCCTCCACTTT
>TRBD1|TRBV5-1|.|TRBJ2-7
CASSPGQVLYEQYF
TGCGCCAGCAGCCCGGGACAGGTGCTTTACGAGCAGTACTTC
>.|TRBV6-5|.|TRBJ1-1
CASSYAQGRPTEAFF
TGTGCCAGCAGTTACGCACAGGGACGGCCCACTGAAGCTTTCTTT
>.|TRBV2|.|TRBJ2-1
CASGGVSSYNEQFF
TGTGCCAGCGGCGGGGTGAGCTCCTACAATGAGCAGTTCTTC
>.|TRBV6-6|.|TRBJ2-7
CASTELVRPRDEQYF
TGTGCCAGCACCGAACTAGTACGGCCTCGGGACGAGCAGTACTTC
>.|TRBV10-2|.|TRBJ2-5
CASSGGVDKEYF
TGCGCCAGCAGTGGTGGCGTGGATAAGGAGTACTTC
>TRBD1|TRBV5-8|.|TRBJ2-7
CASSLWKGARGGEQYF
TGTGCCAGCAGCTTGTGGAAGGGGGCAAGGGGCGGCGAGCAGTACTTC
>TRBD1|TRBV7-2|.|TRBJ1-2
CASSLFAGGDGYTF
TGTGCCAGCAGCTTATTTGCAGGGGGGGATGGCTACACCTTC
>TRBD1|TRBV5-4|few|TRBJ1-1
CASSWSQGKNTEAFF
TGTGCCAGCAGCTGGTCACAGGGGAAGAACACTGAAGCTTTCTTT
>.|TRBV21-1|.|TRBJ1-2
CASSATTGIIIHTF
TGTGCCAGCAGCGCTACAACAGGGATAATCATTCACACCTTC
>TRBD1|TRBV7-8|.|TRBJ2-2
CASSQWDRGVGELFF
TGTGCCAGCAGCCAATGGGACAGGGGAGTCGGGGAGCTGTTTTTT
>.|TRBV5-4|.|TRBJ2-5
CASSHRNRQETQYF
TGTGCCAGCAGCCATAGGAACAGACAAGAGACCCAGTACTTC
>.|TRBV10-2|.|TRBJ2-7
CASRGGRHSSYEQYF
TGCGCCAGCAGGGGAGGACGGCACTCATCCTACGAGCAGTACTTC
>TRBD1|TRBV7-6|.|TRBJ1-4
CASSQGQGAGEKLFF
TGTGCCAGCAGCCAAGGACAGGGGGCGGGTGAAAAACTGTTTTTT
>TRBD1|TRBV5-1|.|TRBJ1-6
CASSWGQAGSYNSPLHF
TGCGCCAGCAGCTGGGGACAGGCCGGGTCCTATAATTCACCCCTCCACTTT
>.|TRBV25-1|few|TRBJ2-1
CASSFSNEQFF
TGTGCCAGCAGCTTTAGCAATGAGCAGTTCTTC
>.|TRBV19|.|TRBJ2-7
CASSVSHTGTYEQYF
TGTGCCAGTAGTGTTTCCCACACAGGGACCTACGAGCAGTACTTC
>.|TRBV6-1|.|TRBJ1-2
CASSDIGYYGYTF
TGTGCCAGCAGTGATATCGGCTACTATGGCTACACCTTC
>.|TRBV7-2|.|TRBJ2-1
CASSQSFGGQEKFF
TGTGCCAGCAGCCAATCGTTCGGGGGCCAGGAAAAGTTCTTC
>.|TRBV7-9|.|TRBJ2-2
CASSLETGELFF
TGTGCCAGCAGCTTAGAAACCGGGGAGCTGTTTTTT
>TRBD1|TRBV5-1|few|TRBJ2-1
CASSPMIQGSSYNEQFF
TGCGCCAGCAGCCCTATGATACAGGGGAGCTCCTACAATGAGCAGTTCTTC
>.|TRBV5-8|.|TRBJ1-2
CASSFAPVSYYGYTF
TGTGCCAGCAGCTTTGCCCCGGTCTCGTACTATGGCTACACCTTC
>.|TRBV6-5|few|TRBJ1-6
CASSFQLQSPLHF
TGTGCCAGCAGTTTCCAACTTCAATCACCCCTCCACTTT
>.|TRBV27|.|TRBJ1-4
CASRPATNEKLFF
TGTGCCAGCAGGCCTGCAACTAATGAAAAACTGTTTTTT
>.|TRBV7-2|.|TRBJ2-7
CASSPKTYEQYF
TGTGCCAGCAGCCCTAAAACCTACGAGCAGTACTTC
>.|TRBV6-5|.|TRBJ2-2
CASSYSMGPNTGELFF
TGTGCCAGCAGTTACTCGATGGGCCCGAACACCGGGGAGCTGTTTTTT
>.|TRBV12-2|few|TRBJ1-2
CASRPLEKGESGYTF
TGTGCAAGTCGCCCCCTCGAGAAGGGGGAGAGTGGCTACACCTTC
>.|TRBV27|.|TRBJ1-5
CASSSQGRQPQHF
TGTGCCAGCAGTTCCCAGGGTCGTCAGCCCCAGCATTTT
>.|TRBV11-3|.|TRBJ2-1
CASSLDGGGWNEQFF
TGTGCCAGCAGCTTAGATGGTGGGGGGTGGAATGAGCAGTTCTTC
>TRBD1|TRBV7-2|.|TRBJ2-7
CASSLVLGQGGEQYF
TGTGCCAGCAGCTTAGTTTTAGGACAGGGGGGAGAGCAGTACTTC
>.|TRBV5-4|.|TRBJ2-1
CASSLDFNEQFF
TGTGCCAGCAGCTTGGATTTCAATGAGCAGTTCTTC
>TRBD1|TRBV5-1|once|TRBJ1-1
CASSTWTGGEPTEAFF
TGCGCCAGCAGCACATGGACAGGGGGCGAACCCACTGAAGCTTTCTTT
>.|TRBV4-1|once|TRBJ1-3
CASSQEGGRGNTIYF
TGCGCCAGCAGCCAAGAAGGTGGTAGGGGAAACACCATATATTTT
>.|TRBV7-8|.|TRBJ2-3
CASSSDKKPQYF
TGTGCCAGCAGCTCGGACAAAAAGCCGCAGTATTTT
>TRBD1|TRBV6-1|once|TRBJ1-6
CASSEGTGVSPLHF
TGTGCCAGCAGTGAGGGGACAGGGGTTTCACCCCTCCACTTT
>.|TRBV9|.|TRBJ1-3
CASSVGTAASGNTIYF
TGTGCCAGCAGCGTAGGGACAGCCGCCTCTGGAAACACCATATATTTT
>.|TRBV7-2|.|TRBJ2-3
CASSLRAGPTDTQYF
TGTGCCAGCAGCTTGCGGGCGGGGCCCACAGATACGCAGTATTTT
>.|TRBV2|.|TRBJ1-1
CASSGQTEAFF
TGTGCCAGCAGTGGACAGACTGAAGCTTTCTTT